This TCR beta chain was identified in a study of OX40 agonist ivuxolimab in advanced cancers. Across the study: Administration of intravenous ivuxolimab to patients occurred every 2 weeks at 0.01 to 10 mg/kg. Study observations and caveats: The expanded peripheral T cells' antigen specificity was not determined. At 0.1 to 3.0 mg/kg and by week 6, clonal expansion occurred in CD4+ and CD8+ blood T cells. Clonal expansion in partial responders at 0.1-3.0 mg/kg ranked among the lowest.

The CDR3 runs 14 residues. V gave up 5 bases and J gave up 6 bases, with 14 bases separating them. Per the germline V gene, CDR1 is SEHNR and CDR2 is FQNEAQ (reference sequence). Measured with immunoSEQ multiplex PCR; TCRdb has only the in-frame clones, and not every one. The sample holds about 64,000 clones, around 80% seen once. In the case of this clone: The antigen remains unidentified.

Sequenced material: CD4+ or CD8+ T cells sorted from blood, taken in a trial of the OX40 agonist ivuxolimab. The TCR originated in an adult with an advanced solid tumor such as melanoma, head and neck, liver or kidney cancer. V usage is TRBV7-9 and J usage is TRBJ1-5; D gene uncertain. The CDR3 nucleotides read TGTGCCAGCAGCCTAGGTGTCAAGGGTCAGCCCCAGCATTTT. It translates to CASSLGVKGQPQHF.